Listed below are T cell receptor beta chains from one sample, sequenced in a study of graft-versus-host responses after intestinal transplantation. The table came from immunoSEQ multiplex PCR; TCRdb's copy has only in-frame clones and leaves some out. The sample has 100,000 or so clones, 80% to 95% seen once; the top ten hold 0.15% to 0.2%. Antigens of these TCRs are unknown. This material consisted of unstimulated CD4+ T cells sorted from spleen or lymph node cells, taken before intestinal transplant. These TCRs come from a human donor who received an intestinal transplant. Both conserved end residues are part of each CDR3. D genes are given only for firm matches. Clone size is not always given. Where it is, it says once, few, many or a class for expanded clones.

J: TRBJ1-4
V: TRBV10-1
D: NA
size: NA
CDR3: CASSGGRNEKLFF
DNA: TGCGCCAGCAGTGGGGGCCGTAATGAAAAACTGTTTTTT

J: TRBJ2-4
V: TRBV6-5
D: TRBD2
size: NA
CDR3: CASSYREGDIQYF
DNA: TGTGCCAGCAGTTACCGGGAGGGCGACATTCAGTACTTC

J: TRBJ1-4
V: TRBV27
D: NA
size: NA
CDR3: CASSLLPNEKLFF
DNA: TGTGCCAGCAGTCTACTTCCTAATGAAAAACTGTTTTTT

J: TRBJ2-2
V: TRBV19
D: NA
size: NA
CDR3: CASSIGIAGELFF
DNA: TGTGCCAGTAGTATCGGGATCGCCGGGGAGCTGTTTTTT

J: TRBJ2-2
V: TRBV6-1
D: NA
size: NA
CDR3: CASRERPGRSDTGELFF
DNA: TGTGCCAGCAGAGAACGACCAGGGCGATCGGACACCGGGGAGCTGTTTTTT

J: TRBJ1-2
V: TRBV7-2
D: NA
size: NA
CDR3: CASSLFGQFSYGYTF
DNA: TGTGCCAGCAGCTTATTCGGACAATTTTCTTATGGCTACACCTTC

J: TRBJ1-2
V: TRBV5-1
D: TRBD1
size: NA
CDR3: CASSLGTGLGYGYTF
DNA: TGCGCCAGCAGCTTGGGGACAGGGCTTGGCTATGGCTACACCTTC

J: TRBJ2-3
V: TRBV7-2
D: TRBD2
size: NA
CDR3: CASIKPGLASDTQYF
DNA: TGTGCCAGCATCAAACCGGGACTAGCTTCAGATACGCAGTATTTT

J: TRBJ1-3
V: TRBV6-1
D: NA
size: few
CDR3: CASSEAQTYNRNTIYF
DNA: TGTGCCAGCAGTGAAGCACAGACCTATAACCGAAACACCATATATTTT

J: TRBJ2-3
V: TRBV6-6
D: NA
size: NA
CDR3: CASSPRPTGTDTQYF
DNA: TGTGCCAGCAGTCCCCGACCGACAGGCACAGATACGCAGTATTTT

J: TRBJ1-2
V: TRBV19
D: TRBD1
size: NA
CDR3: CASSIAGTDLYGYTF
DNA: TGTGCCAGTAGTATAGCGGGGACAGACTTATATGGCTACACCTTC

J: TRBJ1-4
V: TRBV21-1
D: NA
size: NA
CDR3: CASSKTEGVRTGNEKLFF
DNA: TGTGCCAGCAGCAAAACGGAAGGGGTCCGGACAGGTAATGAAAAACTGTTTTTT

J: TRBJ1-1
V: TRBV6-1
D: NA
size: NA
CDR3: CASSPTPGNTEAFF
DNA: TGTGCCAGCAGCCCTACACCAGGGAACACTGAAGCTTTCTTT

J: TRBJ1-3
V: TRBV9
D: NA
size: NA
CDR3: CASSARPGSGNTIYF
DNA: TGTGCCAGCAGCGCTCGACCGGGCTCTGGAAACACCATATATTTT

J: TRBJ1-2
V: TRBV30
D: NA
size: NA
CDR3: CAWSRGESGYGYTF
DNA: TGTGCCTGGAGCCGGGGGGAGTCAGGGTATGGCTACACCTTC

J: TRBJ1-1
V: TRBV7-6
D: TRBD1
size: NA
CDR3: CASSLGGQGMNTEAFF
DNA: TGTGCCAGCAGCTTAGGCGGACAGGGGATGAACACTGAAGCTTTCTTT

J: TRBJ2-5
V: TRBV7-2
D: NA
size: NA
CDR3: CASSTYGETQYF
DNA: TGTGCCAGCAGCACCTACGGAGAGACCCAGTACTTC

J: TRBJ2-7
V: TRBV19
D: TRBD2
size: NA
CDR3: CASSIPSGAYEQYF
DNA: TGTGCCAGTAGTATCCCTAGCGGAGCCTACGAGCAGTACTTC

J: TRBJ1-1
V: TRBV6-5
D: NA
size: NA
CDR3: CASSITGTANTEAFF
DNA: TGTGCCAGCAGTATTACCGGGACTGCGAACACTGAAGCTTTCTTT

J: TRBJ2-5
V: TRBV4-2
D: TRBD2
size: NA
CDR3: CASSQAGLAGGETQYF
DNA: TGTGCCAGCAGCCAAGCTGGACTAGCGGGGGGAGAGACCCAGTACTTC

J: TRBJ2-7
V: TRBV10-2
D: TRBD2
size: NA
CDR3: CASSEWEGIGYEQYF
DNA: TGCGCCAGCAGTGAGTGGGAGGGGATTGGCTACGAGCAGTACTTC

J: TRBJ2-3
V: TRBV5-1
D: TRBD1
size: NA
CDR3: CASSLETGTGSLQYF
DNA: TGCGCCAGCAGCTTGGAAACCGGGACAGGGAGTTTACAGTATTTT

J: TRBJ2-7
V: TRBV2
D: NA
size: NA
CDR3: CASTGHSEQYF
DNA: TGTGCCAGCACCGGACACTCCGAGCAGTACTTC

J: TRBJ2-1
V: TRBV7-2
D: TRBD2
size: NA
CDR3: CASSFSSGLAYNEQFF
DNA: TGTGCCAGCAGCTTTAGTTCGGGACTAGCCTACAATGAGCAGTTCTTC

J: TRBJ1-3
V: TRBV5-1
D: NA
size: few
CDR3: CASSSGVGNTIYF
DNA: TGCGCCAGCAGCTCAGGGGTTGGAAACACCATATATTTT

J: TRBJ1-5
V: TRBV5-5
D: NA
size: once
CDR3: CASSGAGSYLQPQHF
DNA: TGTGCCAGCAGCGGAGCGGGCAGCTATCTTCAGCCCCAGCATTTT

J: TRBJ2-1
V: TRBV15
D: NA
size: NA
CDR3: CATSRGVADGYEQFF
DNA: TGTGCCACCAGCAGAGGGGTAGCGGATGGGTATGAGCAGTTCTTC

J: TRBJ1-2
V: TRBV5-4
D: NA
size: NA
CDR3: CASSATVRSGYTF
DNA: TGTGCCAGCAGCGCGACAGTTCGTAGTGGCTACACCTTC

J: TRBJ2-7
V: TRBV4-3
D: TRBD1
size: NA
CDR3: CASSRGQGLYEQYF
DNA: TGCGCCAGCAGCCGGGGACAGGGACTCTACGAGCAGTACTTC

J: TRBJ2-1
V: TRBV5-1
D: TRBD2
size: NA
CDR3: CASTELAGGLNEQFF
DNA: TGCGCCAGCACCGAACTAGCGGGGGGCCTCAATGAGCAGTTCTTC

J: TRBJ2-7
V: TRBV19
D: TRBD2
size: NA
CDR3: CASSMTGLAGAYEQYF
DNA: TGTGCCAGTAGTATGACCGGACTAGCGGGCGCCTACGAGCAGTACTTC

J: TRBJ1-4
V: TRBV28
D: NA
size: NA
CDR3: CASGRRAEKLFF
DNA: TGTGCCAGCGGCAGGAGGGCTGAAAAACTGTTTTTT

J: TRBJ2-7
V: TRBV7-2
D: NA
size: NA
CDR3: CASSQHSYEQYF
DNA: TGTGCCAGCAGCCAACACTCCTACGAGCAGTACTTC

J: TRBJ1-2
V: TRBV27
D: NA
size: NA
CDR3: CASSIQGRDGYTF
DNA: TGTGCCAGCAGTATCCAGGGGCGGGATGGCTACACCTTC

J: TRBJ2-7
V: TRBV4-1
D: NA
size: NA
CDR3: CASSQGQGGLGSYEQYF
DNA: TGCGCCAGCAGCCAAGGGCAGGGAGGATTAGGGAGCTACGAGCAGTACTTC

J: TRBJ1-1
V: TRBV28
D: TRBD1
size: NA
CDR3: CASSPAGQGARTEAFF
DNA: TGTGCCAGCAGTCCAGCGGGACAGGGGGCAAGGACTGAAGCTTTCTTT

J: TRBJ2-7
V: TRBV21-1
D: NA
size: few
CDR3: CASSRLRLVYEQYF
DNA: TGTGCCAGCAGCAGACTCAGACTAGTCTACGAGCAGTACTTC

J: TRBJ1-4
V: TRBV5-4
D: NA
size: few
CDR3: CASSFGPREKLFF
DNA: TGTGCCAGCAGCTTCGGGCCTCGGGAGAAACTGTTTTTT

J: TRBJ2-7
V: TRBV5-1
D: TRBD2
size: NA
CDR3: CASSLAGLAGGREQYF
DNA: TGCGCCAGCAGCTTGGCTGGACTAGCGGGGGGGCGGGAGCAGTACTTC

J: TRBJ2-3
V: TRBV29-1
D: NA
size: NA
CDR3: CSGAGLARGTDTQYF
DNA: TGCAGCGGCGCAGGCCTAGCCAGAGGCACAGATACGCAGTATTTT

J: TRBJ1-2
V: TRBV19
D: TRBD1
size: NA
CDR3: CASSTRQGNYGYTF
DNA: TGTGCCAGTAGTACCCGACAGGGAAACTATGGCTACACCTTC

J: TRBJ2-3
V: TRBV2
D: NA
size: NA
CDR3: CASIPRRRRASDTQYF
DNA: TGTGCCAGCATCCCCCGGAGAAGGAGGGCCTCAGATACGCAGTATTTT

J: TRBJ2-5
V: TRBV5-8
D: TRBD1
size: NA
CDR3: CASSLEGRGETQYF
DNA: TGTGCCAGCAGCTTGGAGGGCAGGGGGGAGACCCAGTACTTC

J: TRBJ2-2
V: TRBV6-5
D: NA
size: NA
CDR3: CASSYFGRGTGELFF
DNA: TGTGCCAGCAGTTACTTCGGGAGAGGGACCGGGGAGCTGTTTTTT

J: TRBJ2-7
V: TRBV7-9
D: NA
size: NA
CDR3: CASSLTAYEQYF
DNA: TGTGCCAGCAGCCTGACAGCCTACGAGCAGTACTTC

J: TRBJ1-1
V: TRBV28
D: NA
size: NA
CDR3: CASSEPSGNTEAFF
DNA: TGTGCCAGCAGCGAGCCGTCGGGGAACACTGAAGCTTTCTTT

J: TRBJ2-7
V: TRBV5-1
D: TRBD1
size: NA
CDR3: CASSSRQGSYEQYF
DNA: TGCGCCAGCAGCTCCAGACAGGGCTCCTACGAGCAGTACTTC

J: TRBJ2-7
V: TRBV6-1
D: NA
size: NA
CDR3: CASRNHRNYEQYF
DNA: TGTGCCAGCAGAAATCACAGGAACTACGAGCAGTACTTC

J: TRBJ1-5
V: TRBV6-1
D: NA
size: NA
CDR3: CASSEAESLRGNQPQHF
DNA: TGTGCCAGCAGTGAAGCGGAGTCTCTGAGGGGCAATCAGCCCCAGCATTTT

J: TRBJ1-1
V: TRBV27
D: TRBD1
size: NA
CDR3: CASSSLGTGEGEAFF
DNA: TGTGCCAGCAGTTCCCTCGGGACAGGGGAGGGTGAAGCTTTCTTT

J: TRBJ2-5
V: TRBV6-1
D: TRBD2
size: NA
CDR3: CASSKPSGRGETQYF
DNA: TGTGCCAGCAGTAAACCTAGCGGGAGAGGAGAGACCCAGTACTTC

J: TRBJ2-7
V: TRBV21-1
D: NA
size: NA
CDR3: CASRGNLAGGTYEQYF
DNA: TGTGCCAGCAGGGGTAACCTAGCGGGAGGGACCTACGAGCAGTACTTC

J: TRBJ1-1
V: TRBV6-1
D: NA
size: NA
CDR3: CASRLSGFRETEAFF
DNA: TGTGCCAGCAGACTATCGGGATTCCGGGAGACTGAAGCTTTCTTT

J: TRBJ2-5
V: TRBV6-6
D: NA
size: few
CDR3: CASSVEGFAQYF
DNA: TGTGCCAGCAGCGTCGAGGGTTTTGCCCAGTACTTC

J: TRBJ2-1
V: TRBV30
D: NA
size: NA
CDR3: CAWSGRRASGNEQFF
DNA: TGTGCCTGGAGTGGACGGAGGGCCTCAGGCAATGAGCAGTTCTTC

J: TRBJ2-3
V: TRBV18
D: TRBD1
size: NA
CDR3: CASSPPGQSTDTQYF
DNA: TGTGCCAGCTCACCTCCGGGACAGAGCACAGATACGCAGTATTTT

J: TRBJ2-5
V: TRBV6-5
D: TRBD1
size: NA
CDR3: CASRTGQGRRETQYF
DNA: TGTGCCAGCAGGACCGGACAGGGGAGGCGAGAGACCCAGTACTTC

J: TRBJ2-7
V: TRBV4-1
D: NA
size: once
CDR3: CASSQAFAQTGSGQYF
DNA: TGCGCCAGCAGCCAAGCCTTTGCCCAAACAGGGTCGGGGCAGTACTTC

J: TRBJ2-7
V: TRBV9
D: NA
size: NA
CDR3: CASSVTGTDSTRQYF
DNA: TGTGCCAGCAGCGTCACCGGGACTGACTCTACGAGGCAGTACTTC